The 15 T cell receptor beta chains given below trace back to one sample, sequenced in a study of cytomegalovirus exposure and HLA in healthy donors (dated by TCRdb to between 2016 and 2019). The library was obtained by the immunoSEQ multiplex PCR assay. TCRdb carries this immuneACCESS record with in-frame sequences only. Its versions omit some clonotypes, under half of them owing to an unresolved V gene in the studies checked, with the rest unexplained. The sample contains more than 150,000 clones, around 82% of them found a single time. The top ten constitute under 3.5% of the sample. The sample was PBMCs. The origin of the receptors is a woman younger than 30 in good health and CMV-seropositive.

The J gene is TRBJ1-2, the V gene TRBV6-1, with 8 positions matching TRBD1. The germline V gene has CDR1 MNHNS and CDR2 SASEGT. CDR3 size: 13 residues. The V and J ends lost 6 bases and 2 bases, in that order; junction bases with no gene match: 2. CDR3 coding DNA: TGTGCCAGCAGCAGACAGGGGAACTATGGCTACACCTTC. Its protein product is CASSRQGNYGYTF.

The chain carries TRBV9 and TRBJ2-7; TRBD1 agrees at 10 bases. Losses at the gene ends were 7 bases for V and 7 bases for J; bases not matched to a gene: 11. CDR3 length: 14 residues. CDR1 and CDR2 (germline): SGDLS, YYNGEE. This CDR3 reads CASGNRQGAGEQYF. In DNA form, the CDR3 reads TGTGCCAGCGGGAATCGACAGGGGGCGGGTGAGCAGTACTTC.

The chain couples TRBV5-4 to TRBJ2-2, with D possibly being TRBD2 (6 bases). The V and J ends lost 1 base and 4 bases respectively, with 14 bases between them. The CDR3 has 16 residues. Looked up from germline, CDR1 is SGHNT and CDR2 is YYREEE (reference sequence). DNA of the CDR3: TGTGCCAGCAGCTTGTTTTTATCCGGGAGCACCGGGGAGCTGTTTTTT. It codes for CASSLFLSGSTGELFF.

V and J are TRBV6-1 and TRBJ1-2, with a weak D call TRBD1 (5 bases). Germline-derived CDR1 and CDR2 are MNHNS and SASEGT. The germline V and J ends were trimmed by 6 bases and 8 bases, with 25 bases remaining between them. This CDR3 contains 16 residues. The CDR3 nucleotides are TGTGCCAGCAGCGAACATCGCGGTAGGGGCTTTTGGGGCTACACCTTC. Translation gives CASSEHRGRGFWGYTF.

The chain carries TRBV15 and TRBJ2-5; 10 nucleotides line up with TRBD2. V shed 4 bases and J 7 bases; nucleotides not matched to a gene: 6. The CDR3 is made up of 14 amino acids. Germline V CDR1 and CDR2: LNHNV, YYDKDF (reference sequence). The CDR3 region has the DNA TGTGCCACCAGCATTAGCGGGGGGCGGTCGACCCAGTACTTC. Its translation: CATSISGGRSTQYF.

This clone is a singleton in its sample. The chain couples TRBV27 to TRBJ2-1; 8 positions agree with TRBD2. The CDR3 runs to 15 residues. V lost 6 bases and J lost 2; bases outside the gene matches: 6. Germline values: CDR1 MNHEY, CDR2 SMNVEV (reference sequence). The CDR3 nucleotides are TGTGCCAGCAGCCCGACTAGCGAGACCTACAATGAGCAGTTCTTC. The encoded protein is CASSPTSETYNEQFF.

The chain is built from TRBV5-5 and TRBJ2-3, with 8 bases fitting TRBD2. With 5 bases clipped from V and 0 bases from J, the junction kept 5 bases outside the gene matches. The CDR3 runs to 15 residues. Per germline, CDR1 SGHKS and CDR2 YYEKEE (reference sequence). The CDR3 sequence: CASSGGGFSTDTQYF. CDR3 DNA sequence: TGTGCCAGCAGTGGCGGGGGGTTTAGCACAGATACGCAGTATTTT.

The chain joins TRBV6-5 to TRBJ1-3, with TRBD1 matching 8 bases. There are 12 residues in the CDR3. The germline V gene has CDR1 MNHEY and CDR2 SVGAGI. The V segment lost 9 bases and the J segment 6 bases; nucleotides outside the gene matches: 4. CDR3 amino acids: CASRTGLNTIYF. The DNA for the CDR3 is TGTGCCAGTAGGACAGGGTTAAACACCATATATTTT.

The rearrangement joins TRBV12-5 to TRBJ1-3; D uncertain. V gave up 5 bases and J gave up 4 bases, with 9 bases separating them. Germline V gene data show CDR1 as LGHNT and CDR2 as FRNRAP. The CDR3 sequence is 13 residues long. This CDR3 is CASGHSGGNTIYF. CDR3 nucleotide sequence: TGTGCTAGTGGTCACTCGGGGGGAAACACCATATATTTT.

This chain connects TRBV7-9 to TRBJ2-7, with D possibly matching TRBD1 (5 bases). Trimming pared 5 bases from V and 0 bases from J, leaving 14 bases between. The CDR3 consists of 15 residues. Germline lookup yields CDR1 SEHNR and CDR2 FQNEAQ (reference sequence). The CDR3 DNA follows: TGTGCCAGCAGCCCAGACAGTTTAAGCTCCTACGAGCAGTACTTC. Its protein product is CASSPDSLSSYEQYF.

The chain recombines TRBV12-5 with TRBJ1-1, with 7 nucleotides matching TRBD1. The CDR3 loop spans 13 amino acids. The germline CDR1 and CDR2 sequences are LGHNT and FRNRAP. Unmatched junction bases numbered 2, after V lost 6 bases and J lost 1 base. CDR3 bases: TGTGCTAGTGGCCGGGACAGGAACACTGAAGCTTTCTTT. Its protein product is CASGRDRNTEAFF.

The chain couples TRBV5-4 to TRBJ1-2, with TRBD1 matching 8 bases. Trimming removed 0 bases from V and 4 bases from J; junction bases left unmatched: 5. The CDR3 contains 15 residues. Germline lookup yields CDR1 SGHNT and CDR2 YYREEE (reference sequence). The CDR3 here is CASSLGTGHGYGYTF. In DNA form, the CDR3 reads TGTGCCAGCAGCTTGGGGACAGGGCACGGCTATGGCTACACCTTC. The whole variable domain, filled in from reference TRBV5-4 and TRBJ1-2, reads ETGVTQSPTHLIKTRGQQVTLRCSSQSGHNTVSWYQQALGQGPQFIFQYYREEENGRGNFPPRFSGLQFPNYSSELNVNALELDDSALYLCASSLGTGHGYGYTFGSGTRLTVV.

The chain links TRBV15 to TRBJ1-1; D is unclear. V was trimmed by 0 bases and J by 3 bases, leaving 11 bases between them. Per germline, CDR1 LNHNV and CDR2 YYDKDF (reference sequence). This CDR3 has 15 amino acids. The CDR3 nucleotides read TGTGCCACCAGCAGAGATCCTGGGCAGCACACTGAAGCTTTCTTT. Translating it yields CATSRDPGQHTEAFF.

The chain employs TRBV7-2 and TRBJ2-7; the D is unclear. Trimming pared 4 bases from V and 1 base from J, leaving 5 bases between. The CDR3 is made up of 12 amino acids. In germline, CDR1 is SGHTA, CDR2 FQGNSA. The CDR3 coding sequence is TGTGCCAGCAGCTCTGAGTCCTACGAGCAGTACTTC. Its protein is CASSSESYEQYF.

This clone was seen only a few times. J is TRBJ1-5 and V is TRBV2, with 7 bases matching TRBD1. Trimming removed 6 bases from V and 3 bases from J; junction bases left unmatched: 2. The CDR3 extends over 13 amino acids. The V gene's germline CDR1 is SNHLY and CDR2 FYNNEI. CDR3 residues: CASRGQPNQPQHF. The CDR3 nucleotides read TGTGCCAGCAGGGGACAGCCCAATCAGCCCCAGCATTTT.